Listed below are T cell receptor beta chains from one sample, sequenced in a study of blood T cell repertoires in COVID-19. Here immunoSEQ multiplex PCR was the method, and the copy in TCRdb shows in-frame clones only, minus some. Of approximately 480,000 clones in the sample, about 88% were seen once. Sequenced material: peripheral blood. Source of these receptors: a man between 18 and 35 years old with COVID-19, enrolled during active disease. Both conserved end residues are part of each CDR3. A D gene is named only where the DNA matches it firmly. The size of a clone is reported for some rows only, either as once, few or many, or as a class for expanded clones.

>TRBJ1-2|TRBV4-1|-|-
TGCGCCAGCAGCCAACCCCTGGACAGCCCTAACTATGGCTACACCTTC
CASSQPLDSPNYGYTF
>TRBJ2-3|TRBV13|-|TRBD2
TGTGCCAGCAGCCCCGGCGGGACTAGCGGGGACCCAGATACGCAGTATTTT
CASSPGGTSGDPDTQYF
>TRBJ1-2|TRBV27|-|-
TGTGCCAGCAGTTTAGATGGGCTCTATCGGCGCTACACCTTC
CASSLDGLYRRYTF
>TRBJ2-1|TRBV28|-|TRBD2
TGTGCCACCAGACTAGCGGGAGGGAATGAGCAGTTCTTC
CATRLAGGNEQFF
>TRBJ1-1|TRBV3-1/TRBV3-2|-|-
TGTGCCAGCAGCGGGGACTACCTAGGGGACACTGAAGCTTTCTTT
CASSGDYLGDTEAFF
>TRBJ1-1|TRBV3-1/TRBV3-2|-|-
TGTGCCAGCAGCCTTAGGCAGGCGAACACTGAAGCTTTCTTT
CASSLRQANTEAFF
>TRBJ2-2|TRBV7-2|-|TRBD2
TGTGCCAGCAGCTTTATAGCGGGAGGGCCGGGGTCCGGGGAGCTGTTTTTT
CASSFIAGGPGSGELFF
>TRBJ1-4|TRBV5-1|-|TRBD1
TGCGCCAGCAGCTGGGACAGGGATGAAAAACTGTTTTTT
CASSWDRDEKLFF
>TRBJ1-2|TRBV12-3/TRBV12-4|-|TRBD1
TGTGCCAGCACCGAACAGGGGGCAGATGGCTACACCTTC
CASTEQGADGYTF
>TRBJ2-7|TRBV7-3|-|-
TGTGCCAGCAGCTTATCACACGGAGGAGCCTACGAGCAGTACTTC
CASSLSHGGAYEQYF
>TRBJ2-2|TRBV6-5|-|TRBD2
TGTGCCAGGGATCTAGCGGGGGGGGGCACCGGGGAGCTGTTTTTT
CARDLAGGGTGELFF
>TRBJ2-7|TRBV5-6|-|-
TGTGCCAGCAGCTTGGAATCGGGGTACGAGCAGTACTTC
CASSLESGYEQYF
>TRBJ1-3|TRBV24-1|-|TRBD1
TGTGCCACCAGTGACCCGGGACAGGGGGATGGAAACACCATATATTTT
CATSDPGQGDGNTIYF
>TRBJ2-2|TRBV20-1|-|TRBD2
TGCAGTGCTAGTCCCCCTAATAGCGGGGAAACCGGGGAGCTGTTTTTT
CSASPPNSGETGELFF
>TRBJ2-1|TRBV19|-|-
TGTGCCAGTAGCCCAGACACTTACAATGAGCAGTTCTTC
CASSPDTYNEQFF
>TRBJ2-5|TRBV3-1/TRBV3-2|-|-
TGTGCCAGCAGCCGTATGAGTGTTAGAGGAGAGACCCAGTACTTC
CASSRMSVRGETQYF
>TRBJ1-2|TRBV15|once|TRBD1
TGTGCCACCAGCAGAGATAGGACAGGGGACCAGAGGGGCTACACCTTC
CATSRDRTGDQRGYTF
>TRBJ2-2|TRBV6-2/TRBV6-3|-|-
TGTGCCAGCAGTCCAGGGGCGCAAGGCACCGGGGAGCTGTTTTTT
CASSPGAQGTGELFF
>TRBJ1-5|TRBV4-1|-|-
TGCGCCAGCAGCCATGTAAATAGCAATCAGCCCCAGCATTTT
CASSHVNSNQPQHF
>TRBJ2-1|TRBV19|-|TRBD2
TGTGCCAGTACCCGGACTAGCGGCTCCTACAATGAGCAGTTCTTC
CASTRTSGSYNEQFF
>TRBJ2-7|TRBV30|-|TRBD2
TGTGCCTGGAGTGGACTAGCGGGAGTCTACGAGCAGTACTTC
CAWSGLAGVYEQYF
>TRBJ1-5|TRBV5-1|-|-
TGCGCCAGCAGCTTGGGGGGGCAGAATCAGCCCCAGCATTTT
CASSLGGQNQPQHF